A single T cell receptor beta chain is shown here with its context. This sample was taken from a study of blood T cell repertoires in COVID-19. Overall study: Sites across the United States, Italy and Spain contributed samples from acute and convalescent COVID-19.

This CDR3 has 15 amino acids. Germline V gene lookup returns CDR1 SGHNT and CDR2 YYREEE (reference sequence). V was pared by 1 base and J by 4 bases, with 13 bases between. Clones were sequenced by immunoSEQ multiplex PCR, and TCRdb holds only the in-frame ones, with some missing. The data contain some 130,000 clones, approximately 80% of them singletons. V is TRBV5-4 and J is TRBJ2-3, with D possibly being TRBD1 (6 bases). The source material was peripheral blood. The TCR originated in a man in his 70s with acute or convalescent COVID-19. In DNA, the CDR3 is TGTGCCAGCAGCTTGACAGGGTCTTTGCCAGATACGCAGTATTTT. Its translation: CASSLTGSLPDTQYF.